Following are 18 T cell receptor beta chains from one sample sequenced in a study of blood T cell repertoires in COVID-19. Data came from immunoSEQ multiplex PCR; TCRdb stores just in-frame clones and leaves some out. The repertoire includes over 45,000 clones, 80% to 85% of them detected once, and about 60% sits in the top ten. Sequencing was performed on peripheral blood. The receptors come from a man between 65 and 85 years old with acute or convalescent COVID-19.

The J gene is TRBJ1-5, the V gene TRBV28; a weak D match, TRBD1 (5 bases). Germline CDR1 and CDR2: MDHEN and SYDVKM. The CDR3 covers 16 residues. V shed 6 bases and J shed 7 bases, with 22 bases lying between them. The DNA for the CDR3 is TGTGCCAGCAGGATTGGCCACACCATAAACAGGCAGCCCCAGCATTTT. It encodes CASRIGHTINRQPQHF.

By proportion, this clone is medium-sized (0.01 to 0.1%). The rearrangement joins TRBV6-6 to TRBJ2-5, with TRBD2 as a possible D gene (6 bases). V lost 2 bases, J lost 4 bases, and 14 bases lay in between. Germline CDR1 reads MNHNY; CDR2 reads SVGAGI (reference sequence). The CDR3 spans 15 residues. The CDR3 loop reads CASSYRGWAPETQYF. In DNA, the CDR3 is TGTGCCAGCAGTTACCGGGGGTGGGCCCCAGAGACCCAGTACTTC.

The chain recombines TRBV2 with TRBJ1-1, with 10 positions matching TRBD1. Germline CDR1 SNHLY, CDR2 FYNNEI. The CDR3 loop spans 16 amino acids. Germline trimming cut 6 bases from V and 7 bases from J; bases unmatched to any gene: 14. The CDR3 spells CASRGPGQGSDSEAFF. The CDR3 DNA reads as TGTGCCAGCAGGGGGCCGGGACAGGGGAGTGATAGTGAAGCTTTCTTT.

The V call is TRBV11-2, the J call TRBJ1-3; D unclear. The V gene's germline CDR1 is SGHAT and CDR2 FQNNGV. The CDR3 consists of 13 residues. V shed 5 bases and J shed 2 bases, with 7 bases lying between them. The CDR3 loop reads CASSLPAGNTIYF. CDR3 coding DNA: TGTGCCAGCAGCCTGCCGGCTGGAAACACCATATATTTT.

This clone was counted between two and nine times. The V gene is TRBV30, the J gene TRBJ1-2, with unresolved D. This CDR3 is built from 13 residues. Trimming took 0 bases from V and 8 from J, leaving 13 bases between them. Germline loops: CDR1 GTSNPN, CDR2 SVGIG (reference sequence). CDR3 sequence (DNA): TGTGCCTGGAGTGTAGAGGAGGGTGGCGGCTACACCTTC. Translating it yields CAWSVEEGGGYTF.

The V and J genes are TRBV18 and TRBJ1-4; 11 bases fit TRBD1. CDR1 is KGHSH, CDR2 LQKENI, per germline. This CDR3 contains 18 residues. The V and J ends lost 2 bases and 0 bases, in that order; junction bases with no gene match: 5. In DNA, the CDR3 is TGTGCCAGCTCACCAAAAGGACAGGGGGCTGCAACTAATGAAAAACTGTTTTTT. Its protein is CASSPKGQGAATNEKLFF.

The V call is TRBV5-5, the J call TRBJ1-2; 7 bases align to TRBD1. V lost 4 bases to trimming and J lost 8 bases; unmatched junction nucleotides: 14. There are 15 residues in the CDR3. Germline values: CDR1 SGHKS, CDR2 YYEKEE (reference sequence). The CDR3 bases are TGTGCCAGCAGCCGTTTGAGGGGGCGCGGGGACGGCTACACCTTC. This codes for CASSRLRGRGDGYTF.

The table lists this clone with a count of one. The chain uses TRBV11-2 and TRBJ2-7, with 12 bases lining up with TRBD2. Germline CDR1 and CDR2: SGHAT and FQNNGV. The CDR3 is 15 residues long. The trim removed 5 bases at V and 6 bases at J, leaving 8 bases unmatched. The CDR3 loop reads CASSRATGLAGEQYF. The DNA for the CDR3 is TGTGCCAGCAGCCGTGCTACGGGACTAGCGGGCGAGCAGTACTTC.

V and J are TRBV2 and TRBJ1-1; 8 bases line up with TRBD1. Trimming took 4 bases from V and 1 from J; bases not matched to a gene: 2. The CDR3 has 14 amino acids. Germline V CDR1 and CDR2: SNHLY, FYNNEI. The CDR3 DNA is TGTGCCAGCAGTGGACAGGGGTCGAACACTGAAGCTTTCTTT. Protein sequence: CASSGQGSNTEAFF.

This chain connects TRBV4-2 to TRBJ2-1; perhaps TRBD1 as D (6 bases). V dropped 4 bases and J dropped 0 bases, with 13 bases sitting between them. This CDR3 has 16 residues. From germline, CDR1 is LGHNA and CDR2 YNFKEQ. CDR3 sequence reads: CASSLSGASSYNEQFF. The CDR3 region has the DNA TGTGCCAGCAGCCTGTCAGGGGCCAGCTCCTACAATGAGCAGTTCTTC.

This chain connects TRBV6-5 to TRBJ1-4, with 10 bases matching TRBD1. Germline-derived CDR1 and CDR2 are MNHEY and SVGAGI. After removal of 4 bases from V and 12 bases from J, the junction contained 11 bases not matched to a gene. The length of the CDR3 is 15 residues. The CDR3 here is CASSLWGQGLVQLFF. The CDR3 DNA sequence: TGTGCCAGCAGTTTGTGGGGACAGGGGCTCGTTCAACTGTTTTTT.

This rearrangement joins TRBV4-1 to TRBJ2-7, with 9 bases lining up with TRBD1. There are 15 residues in the CDR3. Germline CDR1 is MGHRA and CDR2 is YSYEKL. Unmatched junction bases numbered 5, after V lost 4 bases and J lost 1 base. The CDR3 DNA reads as TGCGCCAGCAGCCTCCGGGACAGGGAATCCTACGAGCAGTACTTC. Translation: CASSLRDRESYEQYF.

This chain uses TRBV12-3 or TRBV12-4 with TRBJ1-5; D not resolved. This CDR3 has 13 residues. V shed 3 bases and J shed 5 bases, with 8 bases lying between them. The CDR3 loop is CASSFLAYQPQHF. CDR3 nucleotide sequence: TGTGCCAGCAGTTTTTTGGCTTATCAGCCCCAGCATTTT.

The chain joins TRBV6-5 to TRBJ2-7, with a weak D call TRBD1 (5 bases). Germline CDR1 and CDR2: MNHEY and SVGAGI. V lost 6 bases to trimming and J lost 4 bases, with 13 bases between them. The CDR3 covers 13 residues. CDR3 DNA sequence: TGTGCCAGCAGGGACATTAGTATATACGAGCAGTACTTC. Encoded protein: CASRDISIYEQYF.

V and J are TRBV30 and TRBJ1-2, with 9 bases matching TRBD1. In germline, CDR1 is GTSNPN, CDR2 SVGIG (reference sequence). The CDR3 extends over 13 amino acids. V lost 3 bases and J lost 4; bases outside the gene matches: 3. The CDR3 is CAWRDRGFYGYTF. The CDR3 DNA follows: TGTGCCTGGAGGGACAGGGGATTCTATGGCTACACCTTC.

The chain has TRBV21-1 and TRBJ1-5; the tabulated D call, TRBD1, remains unverified against the DNA. TRBV21-1 is assigned pseudogene status. The CDR3 extends over 17 amino acids. The DNA of the CDR3 is TGTGCCGGGCTCCGAGACAGGTCCTCCCATGACAATCAGCCCCAGCATTTT. Amino acid sequence: CAGLRDRSSHDNQPQHF.

The rearrangement uses TRBV21-1 and TRBJ1-1. TRBV21-1 is termed a pseudogene. CDR3 length: 14 residues. This CDR3 is CASSKGGGDTEAFF. CDR3 bases: TGTGCCAGCAGCAAAGGGGGGGGCGACACTGAAGCTTTCTTT.

In nucleotides, the CDR3 is TGTGCCAGCAGTTTCCGAGACAGGGCTAACTATGGCTACACCTTC. This encodes CASSFRDRANYGYTF. The V and J genes are TRBV6-6 and TRBJ1-2; 7 positions agree with TRBD1. CDR3 length equals 15 residues. Losses at the gene ends were 4 bases for V and 0 bases for J; bases not matched to a gene: 5. CDR1 MNHNY and CDR2 SVGAGI come from the germline V gene (reference sequence).